The next 5 T cell receptor beta chains were all read from a single sample in a study of technical replicates of blood from a few donors. TCRdb keeps only in-frame clones here, not all; method: immunoSEQ multiplex PCR. Here the sample spans tens of thousands of clones, around 91% being singletons. Specimen: T cells isolated from PBMCs. The receptor set was obtained from a human donor in good health. Some clones in this sample may be carry-over from other donors' samples.

The chain links TRBV4-1 to TRBJ2-2; 14 bases agree with TRBD2. The CDR3 spans 16 residues. CDR1 is MGHRA, CDR2 YSYEKL, per germline. V shed 4 bases, J shed 6 bases, and the junction held 4 bases outside the gene matches. CDR3: CASSLGLAGDAGELFF. In DNA, the CDR3 is TGCGCCAGCAGCCTGGGACTAGCGGGAGACGCCGGGGAGCTGTTTTTT.

The chain employs TRBV15 and TRBJ2-7; D perhaps matches TRBD2 (6 bases). CDR3 length: 16 amino acids. Germline CDR1 reads LNHNV; CDR2 reads YYDKDF (reference sequence). V was clipped by 1 base and J by 3 bases, with 16 bases between them. CDR3 coding DNA: TGTGCCACCAGCAGAGGCCGTGTTAGCGGAAACTACGAGCAGTACTTC. Its protein product is CATSRGRVSGNYEQYF.

The chain combines TRBV7-2 with TRBJ1-1; no definite D call. The CDR3 is 14 residues long. V lost 1 base to trimming and J lost 3 bases, with 9 bases between them. Per germline, CDR1 SGHTA and CDR2 FQGNSA. The CDR3 here is CASSLVPHDTEAFF. The DNA for the CDR3 is TGTGCCAGCAGCTTAGTCCCCCATGACACTGAAGCTTTCTTT.

The chain has TRBV4-2 and TRBJ2-3; 8 bases line up with TRBD1. CDR3 size: 15 residues. Trimming at V came to 5 bases and at J to 3 bases, leaving 7 bases not matched to a gene. Germline V lookup: CDR1 LGHNA, CDR2 YNFKEQ. CDR3 DNA sequence: TGTGCCAGCAGCTCAGGGGGCGCGGGGACAGATACGCAGTATTTT. This sequence encodes CASSSGGAGTDTQYF.

This CDR3 reads CASGKIERGQGEGYTF. CDR3 nucleotides: TGTGCCAGCGGAAAGATAGAACGGGGACAGGGAGAAGGCTACACCTTC. This chain joins TRBV27 and TRBJ1-2, with 9 nucleotides matching TRBD1. This CDR3 is built from 16 residues. V lost 8 bases and J lost 8; bases outside the gene matches: 18. Germline V lookup: CDR1 MNHEY, CDR2 SMNVEV (reference sequence).